Presented here are 9 T cell receptor beta chains from one specimen sequenced in a study of blood T cell repertoires in COVID-19 (TCRdb year 2020). Preparation of the library involved the immunoSEQ multiplex PCR assay. TCRdb obtained this table from immuneACCESS and retained in-frame rearrangements with V and J assigned. These tables miss some clones; where compared with another copy, unresolved V genes account for less than half of the shortfall, and the remainder is unexplained. This sample is represented by 350,000 to 450,000 clones; about 88% of them were singletons. The ten top clones hold around 1.5% of the sample. Material for sequencing was PBMCs or T cells enriched from blood (not recorded which). Receptor source: a woman younger than 35 who had been exposed to COVID-19.

The chain employs TRBV15 and TRBJ1-5, with D perhaps matching TRBD1 (6 bases). The CDR3 contains 17 residues. Per germline, CDR1 LNHNV and CDR2 YYDKDF (reference sequence). V lost 0 bases, J lost 0 bases, and 12 bases lay in between. Here the CDR3 DNA reads TGTGCCACCAGCAGAGATATAGGCAGGGGTAGCAATCAGCCCCAGCATTTT. It specifies CATSRDIGRGSNQPQHF.

This rearrangement joins TRBV28 to TRBJ2-3, with 8 bases identical to TRBD1. Per germline, CDR1 MDHEN and CDR2 SYDVKM. The ends lost 4 bases at V and 1 base at J; junction bases unmatched: 16. The CDR3 consists of 19 residues. The CDR3 spells CASSSTSVSPGQGTDTQYF. The CDR3 nucleotides are TGTGCCAGCAGTTCCACCTCAGTCAGCCCGGGACAGGGCACAGATACGCAGTATTTT.

The rearrangement joins TRBV5-4 to TRBJ2-3, with a weak D call TRBD2 (5 bases). Germline V gene data show CDR1 as SGHNT and CDR2 as YYREEE (reference sequence). The CDR3 is 11 amino acids. Deletions cut 3 bases from V and 8 bases from J, with 7 bases between. This CDR3 reads CASSSGFTQYF. In nucleotides, the CDR3 is TGTGCCAGCAGCTCGGGGTTTACGCAGTATTTT. Filled out from reference TRBV5-4 and TRBJ2-3, the complete variable domain reads ETGVTQSPTHLIKTRGQQVTLRCSSQSGHNTVSWYQQALGQGPQFIFQYYREEENGRGNFPPRFSGLQFPNYSSELNVNALELDDSALYLCASSSGFTQYFGPGTRLTVL.

V is TRBV30 and J is TRBJ1-5; a possible D gene is TRBD1 (5 bases). The CDR3 is made up of 13 amino acids. The V end was cut by 2 bases, the J end by 1 base, with 6 bases between. Germline V lookup: CDR1 GTSNPN, CDR2 SVGIG (reference sequence). CDR3: CAWSRGSNQPQHF. The CDR3 nucleotides are TGTGCCTGGAGTCGGGGGAGCAATCAGCCCCAGCATTTT.

The J gene is TRBJ2-7, the V gene TRBV7-2; weak D call: TRBD2 (5 bases). Trimming pared 2 bases from V and 2 bases from J, leaving 13 bases between. The CDR3 totals 15 residues. CDR1 is SGHTA and CDR2 is FQGNSA in the germline V gene. The CDR3 region has the DNA TGTGCCAGCAGCTTAAACCTAGCCGTAGCCTACGAGCAGTACTTC. Amino acids: CASSLNLAVAYEQYF.

The chain joins TRBV6-5 to TRBJ2-7; D ambiguous. The V end lost 6 bases, the J end lost 6 bases, and 12 bases lay between the germline ends. CDR3 length equals 12 residues. Germline V gives CDR1 MNHEY, CDR2 SVGAGI. The CDR3 loop reads CASSWSLSEQYF. DNA for the CDR3: TGTGCCAGCAGCTGGAGCTTATCCGAGCAGTACTTC.

In DNA form, the CDR3 reads TGTGCCAGCAGCTTAGAGGGGACAGGGGACGAGCAGTACTTC. This codes for CASSLEGTGDEQYF. The chain recombines TRBV7-9 with TRBJ2-7; 10 bases align to TRBD1. The germline gives CDR1 SEHNR, CDR2 FQNEAQ (reference sequence). CDR3 size: 14 residues. V lost 1 base, J lost 5 bases, and 2 bases stayed unmatched.

The V call is TRBV30, the J call TRBJ1-2, with TRBD1 identical over 7 bases. Germline values: CDR1 GTSNPN, CDR2 SVGIG (reference sequence). CDR3 size: 13 residues. Trimming at V came to 6 bases and at J to 7 bases, leaving 11 bases not matched to a gene. The CDR3 nucleotides are TGTGCCTGCTATCCGTCAGGGGGACGTGGCTACACCTTC. Its protein is CACYPSGGRGYTF.

This chain joins TRBV12-3 or TRBV12-4 and TRBJ1-1, with D hard to call. With 6 bases removed from V and 5 bases from J, the gap between germline ends came to 7 bases. The CDR3 sequence is 11 residues long. This chain's CDR3 is CASRTTTEAFF. The DNA of the CDR3 is TGTGCCAGCAGAACAACGACTGAAGCTTTCTTT.